This TCR beta chain appears in the sequencing data of a study of control samples from healthy donors and cancer patients. The ends were cut back, 2 bases at V and 0 bases at J, with 9 bases in the middle. Germline V gives CDR1 SGHRS, CDR2 YFSETQ. This CDR3 region has 14 residues. This clone turned up a few times. TCRdb's table, derived via immunoSEQ multiplex PCR, lists solely in-frame clones and lacks some. Of roughly 59,000 clones listed, approximately 92% are singletons. The gene calls are TRBV5-1 and TRBJ2-7; D is possibly TRBD2 (6 bases). The material sequenced was PBMCs. The clonotype comes from a man aged 40-49 years with colorectal cancer. The CDR3 protein is CASSFSGLSYEQYF. DNA of the CDR3: TGCGCCAGCAGCTTTAGCGGACTCTCCTACGAGCAGTACTTC.